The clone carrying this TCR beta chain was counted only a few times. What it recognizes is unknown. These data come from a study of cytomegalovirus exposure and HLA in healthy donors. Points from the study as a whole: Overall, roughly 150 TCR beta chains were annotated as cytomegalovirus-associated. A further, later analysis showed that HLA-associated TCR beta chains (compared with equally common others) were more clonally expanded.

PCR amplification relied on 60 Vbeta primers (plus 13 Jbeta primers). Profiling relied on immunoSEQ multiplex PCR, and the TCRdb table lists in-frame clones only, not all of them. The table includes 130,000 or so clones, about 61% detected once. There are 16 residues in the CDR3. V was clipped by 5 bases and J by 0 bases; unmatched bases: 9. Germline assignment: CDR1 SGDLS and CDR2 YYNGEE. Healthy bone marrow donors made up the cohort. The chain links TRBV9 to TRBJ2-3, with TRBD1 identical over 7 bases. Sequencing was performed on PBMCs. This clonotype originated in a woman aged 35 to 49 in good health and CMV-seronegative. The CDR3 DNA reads TGTGCCAGCAGTCCATTTGAGGGGGCTAGCACAGATACGCAGTATTTT. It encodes CASSPFEGASTDTQYF.